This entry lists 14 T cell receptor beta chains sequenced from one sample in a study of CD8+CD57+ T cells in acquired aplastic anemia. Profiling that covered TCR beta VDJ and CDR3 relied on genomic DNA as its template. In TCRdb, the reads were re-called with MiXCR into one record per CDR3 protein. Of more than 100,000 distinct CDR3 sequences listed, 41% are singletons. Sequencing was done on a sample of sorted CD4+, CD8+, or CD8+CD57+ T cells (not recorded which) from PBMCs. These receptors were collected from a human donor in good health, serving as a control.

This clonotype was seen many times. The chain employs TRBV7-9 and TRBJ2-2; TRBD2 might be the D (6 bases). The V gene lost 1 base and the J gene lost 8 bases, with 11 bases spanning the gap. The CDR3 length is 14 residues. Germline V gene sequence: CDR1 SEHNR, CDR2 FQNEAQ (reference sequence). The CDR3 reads CASSLGTGTGELFF. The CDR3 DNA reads TGTGCCAGCAGCTTAGGGACTGGGACTGGGGAGCTGTTTTTT.

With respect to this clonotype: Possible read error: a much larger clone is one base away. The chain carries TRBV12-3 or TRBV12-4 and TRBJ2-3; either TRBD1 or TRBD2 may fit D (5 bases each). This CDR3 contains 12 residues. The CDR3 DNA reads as TGTGCCAGCAGTTTCAGGGAGTATACGCGGTATTTT. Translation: CASSFREYTRYF.

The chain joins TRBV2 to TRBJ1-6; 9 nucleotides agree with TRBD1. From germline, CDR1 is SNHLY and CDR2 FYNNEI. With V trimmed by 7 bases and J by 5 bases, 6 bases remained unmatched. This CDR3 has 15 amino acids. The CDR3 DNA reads TGTGCCAGCAAAACCGGGACAGGGAATAATTCACCCCTCCACTTT. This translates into CASKTGTGNNSPLHF.

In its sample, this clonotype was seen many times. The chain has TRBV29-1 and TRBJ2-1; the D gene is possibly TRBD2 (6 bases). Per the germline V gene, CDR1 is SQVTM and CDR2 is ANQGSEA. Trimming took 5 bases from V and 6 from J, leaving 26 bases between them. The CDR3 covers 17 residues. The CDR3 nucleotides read TGCAGCGTTCGGCTTCGGCGCGGGGCGGTCGGTATCAATGAGCAGTTCTTC. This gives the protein CSVRLRRGAVGINEQFF.

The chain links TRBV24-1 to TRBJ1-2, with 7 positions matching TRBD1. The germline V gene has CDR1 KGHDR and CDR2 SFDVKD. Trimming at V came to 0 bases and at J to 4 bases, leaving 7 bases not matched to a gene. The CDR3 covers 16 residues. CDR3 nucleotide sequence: TGTGCCACCAGTGATTTGCGGGGACAGCAACTCTATGGCTACACCTTC. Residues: CATSDLRGQQLYGYTF.

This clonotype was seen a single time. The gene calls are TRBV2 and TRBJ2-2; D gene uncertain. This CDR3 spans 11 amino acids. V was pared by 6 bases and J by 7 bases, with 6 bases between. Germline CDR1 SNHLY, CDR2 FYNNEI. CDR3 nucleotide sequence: TGTGCCAGCAGGAGGTTCGGGGAGCTGTTTTTT. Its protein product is CASRRFGELFF. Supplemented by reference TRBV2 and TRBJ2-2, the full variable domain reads EPEVTQTPSHQVTQMGQEVILRCVPISNHLYFYWYRQILGQKVEFLVSFYNNEISEKSEIFDDQFSVERPDGSNFTLKIRSTKLEDSAMYFCASRRFGELFFGEGSRLTVL.

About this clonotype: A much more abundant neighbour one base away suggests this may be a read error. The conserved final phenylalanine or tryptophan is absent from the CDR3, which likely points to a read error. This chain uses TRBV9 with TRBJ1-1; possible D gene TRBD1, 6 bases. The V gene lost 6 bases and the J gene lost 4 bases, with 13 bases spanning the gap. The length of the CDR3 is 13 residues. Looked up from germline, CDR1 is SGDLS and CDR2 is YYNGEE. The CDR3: CASNEGGTTEAFI. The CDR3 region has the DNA TGTGCCAGCAATGAAGGGGGGACCACTGAAGCTTTCATT.

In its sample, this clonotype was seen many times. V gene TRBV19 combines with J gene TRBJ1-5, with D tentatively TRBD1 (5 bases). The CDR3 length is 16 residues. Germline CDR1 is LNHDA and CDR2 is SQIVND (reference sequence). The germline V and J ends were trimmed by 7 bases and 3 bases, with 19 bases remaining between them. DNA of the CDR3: TGTGCCAGTACCCCCGGCCGGGGGTTCTACAATCAGCCCCAGCATTTT. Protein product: CASTPGRGFYNQPQHF.

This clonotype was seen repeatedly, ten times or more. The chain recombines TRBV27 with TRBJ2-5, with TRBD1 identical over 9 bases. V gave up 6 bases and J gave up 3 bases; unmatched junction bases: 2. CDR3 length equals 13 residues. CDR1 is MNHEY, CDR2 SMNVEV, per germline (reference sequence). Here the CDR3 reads CASRRTGEETQYF. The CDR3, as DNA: TGTGCCAGCAGGAGGACAGGGGAAGAGACCCAGTACTTC.

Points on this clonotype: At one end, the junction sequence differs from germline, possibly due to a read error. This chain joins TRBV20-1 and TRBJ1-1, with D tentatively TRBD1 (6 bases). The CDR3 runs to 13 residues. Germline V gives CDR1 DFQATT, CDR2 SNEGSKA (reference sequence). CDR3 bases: TGCAGTGCTAGCGGGGGCTTGGACACTGAAGCTCTCTTT. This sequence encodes CSASGGLDTEALF.

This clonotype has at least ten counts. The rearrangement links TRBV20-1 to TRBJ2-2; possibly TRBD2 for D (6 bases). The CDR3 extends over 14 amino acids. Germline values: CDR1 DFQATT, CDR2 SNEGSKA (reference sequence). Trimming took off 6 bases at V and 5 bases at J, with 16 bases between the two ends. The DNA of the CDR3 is TGCAGTGCGCCGGGACTTTATCAAACCGGGGAGCTGTTTTTT. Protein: CSAPGLYQTGELFF.

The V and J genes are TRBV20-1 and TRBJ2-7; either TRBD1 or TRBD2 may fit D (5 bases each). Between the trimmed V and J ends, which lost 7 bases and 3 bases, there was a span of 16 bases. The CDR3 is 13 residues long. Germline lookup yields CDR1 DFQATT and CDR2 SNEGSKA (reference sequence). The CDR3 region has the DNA TGCAGTGTTAGGGACGGGGAACACTACGAGCAGTACTTC. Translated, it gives CSVRDGEHYEQYF.

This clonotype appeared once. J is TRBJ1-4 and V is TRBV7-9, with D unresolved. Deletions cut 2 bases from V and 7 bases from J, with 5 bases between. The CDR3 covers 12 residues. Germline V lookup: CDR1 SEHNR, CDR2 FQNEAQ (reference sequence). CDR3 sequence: CASSLNGEKLFF. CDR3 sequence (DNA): TGTGCCAGCAGCTTAAACGGTGAAAAACTGTTTTTT.

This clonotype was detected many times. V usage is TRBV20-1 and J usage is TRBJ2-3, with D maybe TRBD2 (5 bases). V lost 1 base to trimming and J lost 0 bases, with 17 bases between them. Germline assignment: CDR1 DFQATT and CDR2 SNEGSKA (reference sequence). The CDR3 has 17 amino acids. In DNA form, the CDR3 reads TGCAGTGCTAGAGGTCTACAGCGGAGGCCTAGCACAGATACGCAGTATTTT. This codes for CSARGLQRRPSTDTQYF.